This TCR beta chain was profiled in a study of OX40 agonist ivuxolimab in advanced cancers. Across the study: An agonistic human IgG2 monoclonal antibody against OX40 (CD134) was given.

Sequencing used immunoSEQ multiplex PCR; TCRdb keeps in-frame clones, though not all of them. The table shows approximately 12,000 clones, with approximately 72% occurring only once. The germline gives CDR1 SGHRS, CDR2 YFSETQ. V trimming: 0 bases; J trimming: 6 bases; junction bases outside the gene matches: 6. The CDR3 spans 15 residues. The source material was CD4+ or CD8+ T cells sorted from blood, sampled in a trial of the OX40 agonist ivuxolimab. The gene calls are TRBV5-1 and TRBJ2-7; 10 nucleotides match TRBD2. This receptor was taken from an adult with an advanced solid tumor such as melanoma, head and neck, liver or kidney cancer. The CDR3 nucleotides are TGCGCCAGCAGCTTGGTACTAGCGGGAAGTGGCGAGCAGTACTTC. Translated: CASSLVLAGSGEQYF.